The clone carrying this T cell receptor (beta chain) has a count of ten or more. Antigen specificity is unknown. Each CDR3 protein is one row after TCRdb ran MiXCR on the 5' RACE reads. The sample lists approximately 700,000 distinct CDR3 sequences, 5.5% to 6.5% occurring once. This entry is derived from a study of identical twins. Points from the study as a whole: Conclusions rested on cross-sectional statistics rather than following the same donors. Fewer insertions were carried by abundant cord blood beta clonotypes, but none was seen in memory repertoires.

The length of the CDR3 is 13 residues. The V and J ends lost 3 bases and 1 base respectively, with 7 bases between them. The germline CDR1 and CDR2 sequences are DFQATT and SNEGSKA (reference sequence). The source material was naive T cells sorted from blood. This chain joins TRBV20-1 and TRBJ1-5; D is unclear. The clonotype was recovered from a man aged 18 to 30 in good health. CDR3 loop: CSASGSSNQPQHF. CDR3 sequence (DNA): TGCAGTGCTAGCGGTAGCAGCAATCAGCCCCAGCATTTT.